This T cell receptor (beta chain) was documented in a study of PD-1 blockade in classical Hodgkin lymphoma. Study observations and caveats: Baseline diversity resembling that of newly diagnosed patients was seen in complete responders. CD4+ TCR diversity, unlike CD8+, climbed significantly by C4D1. Newly diagnosed patients were said to have less baseline TCR diversity than healthy donors did. When nivolumab was started under 1 year after ASCT, patients were excluded.

Between the trimmed V and J ends, which lost 5 bases and 7 bases, there was a span of 14 bases. The V gene's germline CDR1 is SEHNR and CDR2 FQNEAQ (reference sequence). This CDR3 has 13 amino acids. About this clone itself: What it binds is unknown.

Time point given: cycle 4 day 1 (C4D1), after 6 weeks of nivolumab. Each patient experienced a relapse that followed autologous stem cell transplantation, and brentuximab vedotin exposure varied. The repertoire was sequenced with immunoSEQ multiplex PCR; TCRdb's copy has only in-frame clones and lacks some. The sample holds about 85,000 clones, 75% to 95% seen once. Sequenced here: peripheral blood mononuclear cells (PBMCs), sampled before the fourth cycle of nivolumab. This TCR was recovered from a human donor with classical Hodgkin lymphoma. The V and J genes are TRBV7-9 and TRBJ1-1; D unresolved. CDR3: CASSHGQRNEAFF. CDR3 DNA sequence: TGTGCCAGCAGCCATGGGCAGAGGAATGAAGCTTTCTTT.